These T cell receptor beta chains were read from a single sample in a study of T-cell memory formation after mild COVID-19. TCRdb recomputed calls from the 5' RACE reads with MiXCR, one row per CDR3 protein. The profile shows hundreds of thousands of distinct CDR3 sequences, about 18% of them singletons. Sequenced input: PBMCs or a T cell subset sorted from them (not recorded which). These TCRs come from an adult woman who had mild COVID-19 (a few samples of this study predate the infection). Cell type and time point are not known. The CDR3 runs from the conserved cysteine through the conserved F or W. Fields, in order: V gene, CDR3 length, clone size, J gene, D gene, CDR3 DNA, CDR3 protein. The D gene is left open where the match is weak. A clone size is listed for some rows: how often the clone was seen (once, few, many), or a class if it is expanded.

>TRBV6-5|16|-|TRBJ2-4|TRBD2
TGTGCCAGCACCACCCCGGGACTAGCGGTCAAAAACATTCAGTACTTC
CASTTPGLAVKNIQYF
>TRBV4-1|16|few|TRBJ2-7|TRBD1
TGCGCCAGCAGCCAAGAGACCGGGACAGGTGATTACGAGCAGTACTTC
CASSQETGTGDYEQYF
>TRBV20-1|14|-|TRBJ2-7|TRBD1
TGCAGTGCTAGAATCCGGGACAGATCCTACGAGCAGTACTTC
CSARIRDRSYEQYF
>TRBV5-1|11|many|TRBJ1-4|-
TGCGCCAGCAGCTTGGCGGGAAAACTGTTTTTT
CASSLAGKLFF
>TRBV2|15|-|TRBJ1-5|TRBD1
TGTGCCAGCAAACAGGGGTGGCTTGGCAATCAGCCCCAGCATTTT
CASKQGWLGNQPQHF
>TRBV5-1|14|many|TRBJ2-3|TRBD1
TGCGCCAGCAGTTGGGACAGAAGCACAGATACGCAGTATTTT
CASSWDRSTDTQYF
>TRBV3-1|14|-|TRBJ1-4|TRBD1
TGTGCCAGCAGTGCCCAGGGGGCGAATGAAAAACTGTTTTTT
CASSAQGANEKLFF
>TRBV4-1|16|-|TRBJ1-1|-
TGCGCCAGCAGCCAAGGGGACACCTGGGAGGACACTGAAGCTTTCTTT
CASSQGDTWEDTEAFF
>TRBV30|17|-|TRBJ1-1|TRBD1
TGTGCCTGGAGTGTATTGCGGGGACAGGGAACGGGCACTGAAGCTTTCTTT
CAWSVLRGQGTGTEAFF
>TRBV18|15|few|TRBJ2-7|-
TGTGCCAGCTCACCCCCGGGCGGGCAGGGATACGAGCAGTACTTC
CASSPPGGQGYEQYF
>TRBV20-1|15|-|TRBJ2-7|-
TGCAGTGCTAGAGATATAGGGACACTATCCTACGAGCAGTACTTC
CSARDIGTLSYEQYF
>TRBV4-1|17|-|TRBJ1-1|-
TGCGCCAGCAGCCTCCCTGTTTGGGACACGGAGAACACTGAAGCTTTCTTT
CASSLPVWDTENTEAFF
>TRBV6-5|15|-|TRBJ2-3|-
TGTGCCAGCAGCAACTCTGCTCGGAGCACAGATACGCAGTATTTT
CASSNSARSTDTQYF
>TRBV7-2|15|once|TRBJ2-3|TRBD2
TGTGCCAGCAGCTTAAAGGGACTAGCAACAGATACGCAGTATTTT
CASSLKGLATDTQYF
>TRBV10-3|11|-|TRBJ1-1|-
TGTGCCATCAGTGAGAACACTGAAGCTTTCTTT
CAISENTEAFF
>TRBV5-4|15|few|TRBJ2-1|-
TGTGCCAGCAGGTCTCTTCGGGGGACATACAATGAGCAGTTCTTC
CASRSLRGTYNEQFF
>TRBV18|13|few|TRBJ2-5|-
TGTGCCAGCTCACCCCCCCTGCGGGAGACCCAGTACTTC
CASSPPLRETQYF
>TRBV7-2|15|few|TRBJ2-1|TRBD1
TGTGCCAGCAGTCCGACAGGGGTAGGATACAATGAGCAGTTCTTC
CASSPTGVGYNEQFF
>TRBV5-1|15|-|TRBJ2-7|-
TGCGCCAGCAGCCTGTCTCCAGCATTCTCCTACGAGCAGTACTTC
CASSLSPAFSYEQYF
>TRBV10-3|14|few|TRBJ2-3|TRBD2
TGTGCCATCGGGATAGCGGGGGCCACAGATACGCAGTATTTT
CAIGIAGATDTQYF
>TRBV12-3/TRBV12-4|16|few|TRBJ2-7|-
TGTGCCAGCAGTTTGGGGTCGTGGTTGGCGGGGAACGAGCAGTACTTC
CASSLGSWLAGNEQYF
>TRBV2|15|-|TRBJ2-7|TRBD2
TGTGCCAGCAGAGTCGCGGGGGAGGGAGCCAACGAGCAGTACTTC
CASRVAGEGANEQYF
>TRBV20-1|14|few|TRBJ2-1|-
TGCAGTGCTAGAGAAGGTTGGTCCAACAATGAGCAGTTCTTC
CSAREGWSNNEQFF
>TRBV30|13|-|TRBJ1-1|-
TGTGCCTGGAATTTGGACGGGTACACTGAAGCTTTCTTT
CAWNLDGYTEAFF
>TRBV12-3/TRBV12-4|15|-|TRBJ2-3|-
TGTGCCAGCAGTTTAAACCCAAAGGAGGCAGATACGCAGTATTTT
CASSLNPKEADTQYF
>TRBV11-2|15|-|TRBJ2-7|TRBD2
TGTGCCAGCAGCTCCCTGGCGGGGGGGCCGTACGAGCAGTACTTC
CASSSLAGGPYEQYF